This T cell receptor beta chain was profiled in a study of blood T cell repertoires in COVID-19. This CDR3 is built from 17 residues. With 2 bases removed from V and 3 bases from J, the gap between germline ends came to 16 bases. The germline CDR1 and CDR2 sequences are WNHNN and SYGVQD (reference sequence). This clone was counted once. Original data processing: Quantification of nucleated cells was approximated via reference gene primer amplification. Data came from immunoSEQ multiplex PCR; TCRdb stores just in-frame clones and leaves some out. The V and J calls and clone size are taken from that table; D and trimming were inferred from the DNA. The data hold 350,000 to 500,000 clones, with approximately 91% observed a single time.

The sample comprised PBMCs or T cells enriched from blood (not recorded which). This clonotype was obtained from a woman between 18 and 29 years old who had been exposed to COVID-19. The V call is TRBV10-1, the J call TRBJ2-2; tentatively, D is TRBD1 (6 bases). Here the CDR3 DNA reads TGCGCCAGCAGTGAGCTCAGGGGCGCCGGGTACACCGGGGAGCTGTTTTTT. Amino acids: CASSELRGAGYTGELFF.